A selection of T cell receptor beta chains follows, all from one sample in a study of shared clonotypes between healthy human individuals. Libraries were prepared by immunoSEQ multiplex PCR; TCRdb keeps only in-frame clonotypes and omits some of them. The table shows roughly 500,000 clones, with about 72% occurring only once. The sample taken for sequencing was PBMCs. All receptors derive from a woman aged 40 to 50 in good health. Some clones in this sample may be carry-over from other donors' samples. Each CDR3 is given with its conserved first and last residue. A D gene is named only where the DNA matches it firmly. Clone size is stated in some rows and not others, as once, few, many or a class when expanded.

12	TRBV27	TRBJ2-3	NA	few	TGTGCCAGCAGTATGGGGGTTCATACGCAGTATTTT	CASSMGVHTQYF
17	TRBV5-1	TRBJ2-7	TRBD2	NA	TGCGCCAGCAAACCGGGACTAGCGGGAATTTTCTCCTACGAGCAGTACTTC	CASKPGLAGIFSYEQYF
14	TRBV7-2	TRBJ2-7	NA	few	TGTGCCAGCAGCGCTCTGAGGGGATACTACGAGCAGTACTTC	CASSALRGYYEQYF
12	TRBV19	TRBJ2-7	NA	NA	TGTGCCAGTAGTTATAAGGGTAACGAGCAGTACTTC	CASSYKGNEQYF
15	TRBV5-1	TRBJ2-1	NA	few	TGCGCCAGCAGCCCGACCGCCAAGGACTACAATGAGCAGTTCTTC	CASSPTAKDYNEQFF
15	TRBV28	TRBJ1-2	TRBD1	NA	TGTGCCAGCAGTCCACAAACAGGGGCCCCCTATGGCTACACCTTC	CASSPQTGAPYGYTF
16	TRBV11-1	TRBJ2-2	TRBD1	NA	TGTGCCAGCAGCTTCAACAGGGGGCGGGACACCGGGGAGCTGTTTTTT	CASSFNRGRDTGELFF
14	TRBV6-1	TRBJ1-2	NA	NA	TGTGCCAGCAGTTTTATGGACAGAATCGATGGCTACACCTTC	CASSFMDRIDGYTF
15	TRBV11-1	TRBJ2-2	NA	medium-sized	TGTGCCAGACTTCGTCCTCCGGTTCGCGCCGGGGAGCTGTTTTTT	CARLRPPVRAGELFF
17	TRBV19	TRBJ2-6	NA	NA	TGTGCCAGTAGTATAGTTGGCAGCAGATCTGGGGCCAACGTCCTGACTTTC	CASSIVGSRSGANVLTF
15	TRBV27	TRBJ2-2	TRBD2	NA	TGTGCCAGCAGGACTAGCGGCACTAACACCGGGGAGCTGTTTTTT	CASRTSGTNTGELFF
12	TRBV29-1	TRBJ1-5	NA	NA	TGCAGCGTTGAAGACGTGGGTCAGCCCCAGCATTTT	CSVEDVGQPQHF
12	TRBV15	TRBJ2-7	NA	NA	TGTGCCACCAGCAGAGATTCCTACGAGCAGTACTTC	CATSRDSYEQYF
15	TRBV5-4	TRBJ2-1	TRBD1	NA	TGTGCCAGCAGGTGGACAGGAGGATCCTACAATGAGCAGTTCTTC	CASRWTGGSYNEQFF
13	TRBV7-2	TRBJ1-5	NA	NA	TGTGCCAGCAGCTTAATACATTTACAGCCCCAGCATTTT	CASSLIHLQPQHF
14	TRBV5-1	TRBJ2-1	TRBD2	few	TGCGCCAGCAGCGACCCGGGGACTAAAAATGAGCAGTTCTTC	CASSDPGTKNEQFF
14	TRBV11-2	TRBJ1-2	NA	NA	TGTGCCAGCAGCCGACAGCCTCCTAACTATGGCTACACCTTC	CASSRQPPNYGYTF
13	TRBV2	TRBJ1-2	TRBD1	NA	TGTGCCAGCAGAACGGACAGGGGGCAAGGCTACACCTTC	CASRTDRGQGYTF
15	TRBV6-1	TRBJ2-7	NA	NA	TGTGCCAGCAGTATCTTACAGGGACCCCTCGGGGAGCAGTACTTC	CASSILQGPLGEQYF
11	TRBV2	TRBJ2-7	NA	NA	TGTGCCAGCAGTGGTACCTACGAGCAGTACTTC	CASSGTYEQYF
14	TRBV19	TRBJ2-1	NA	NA	TGTGCCAGTAGTTTCTCTGGGGACTTCAATGAGCAGTTCTTC	CASSFSGDFNEQFF
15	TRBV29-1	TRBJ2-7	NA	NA	TGCAGCGTTGAAGATGGGGGTAGCTTTAACTACGAGCAGTACTTC	CSVEDGGSFNYEQYF
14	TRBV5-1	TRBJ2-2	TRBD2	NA	TGCGCCAGCAAAGCGGGAGGGAACACCGGGGAGCTGTTTTTT	CASKAGGNTGELFF
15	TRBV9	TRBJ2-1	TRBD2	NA	TGTGCCAGCAGCGGCGGGACTAGCGTCCACAATGAGCAGTTCTTC	CASSGGTSVHNEQFF
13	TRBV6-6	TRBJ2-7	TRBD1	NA	TGTGCCAGCGGGACAGGGAGTTTCGACGAGCAGTACTTC	CASGTGSFDEQYF
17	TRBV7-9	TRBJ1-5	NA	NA	TGTGCCAGCAGCTTGGGCGGGAGAGGAGGCGACAATCAGCCCCAGCATTTT	CASSLGGRGGDNQPQHF
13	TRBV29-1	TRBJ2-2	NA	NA	TGCAGCGTCGAGGGTTTATACACCGGGGAGCTGTTTTTT	CSVEGLYTGELFF
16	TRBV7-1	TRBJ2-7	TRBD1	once	TGTGCCAGCAGCTCCCCCCGTGCGACAGGGAACTACGAGCAGTACTTC	CASSSPRATGNYEQYF
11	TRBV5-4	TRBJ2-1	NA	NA	TGTGCCAGCAGCTTGGGGCAGATTCAGTTCTTC	CASSLGQIQFF
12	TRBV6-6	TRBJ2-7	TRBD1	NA	TGTGCCAGCAGTACCGGACAGGGGGGACAGTACTTC	CASSTGQGGQYF
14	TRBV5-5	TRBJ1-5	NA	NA	TGTGCCAGCAGCTTGGGCAGTAGCAATCAGCCCCAGCATTTT	CASSLGSSNQPQHF
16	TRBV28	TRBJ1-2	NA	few	TGTGCCAGCAGTTTCCAGCACAGGGAACGTAACTATGGCTACACCTTC	CASSFQHRERNYGYTF
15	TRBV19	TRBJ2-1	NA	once	TGTGCCAGTAGTATGGAGTCTAGCAGCTACAATGAGCAGTTCTTC	CASSMESSSYNEQFF
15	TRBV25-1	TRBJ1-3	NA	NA	TGTGCCAGCAGTGCCACGACAGGTACTGGAAACACCATATATTTT	CASSATTGTGNTIYF
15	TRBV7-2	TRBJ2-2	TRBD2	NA	TGTGCCAGCAGCATTAGCGGGAGACACACCGGGGAGCTGTTTTTT	CASSISGRHTGELFF
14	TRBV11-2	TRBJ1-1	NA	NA	TGTGCCAGCAGCTTCACGGTTGAGAACACTGAAGCTTTCTTT	CASSFTVENTEAFF
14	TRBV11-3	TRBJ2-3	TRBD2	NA	TGTGCCAGCAGCGTAAGCGGGAGGGAGGATACGCAGTATTTT	CASSVSGREDTQYF
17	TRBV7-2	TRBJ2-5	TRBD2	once	TGTGCCAGCAGCCGAATAGCGGGACTTACTCTCCTTGAGACCCAGTACTTC	CASSRIAGLTLLETQYF
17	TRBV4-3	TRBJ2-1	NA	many	TGCGCCAGCAGCCAAGATCCACCTATAAGCTCCTACAATGAGCAGTTCTTC	CASSQDPPISSYNEQFF
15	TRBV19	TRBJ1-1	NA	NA	TGTGCCAGTACCGTGGGCCCAGGGGCGAACACTGAAGCTTTCTTT	CASTVGPGANTEAFF
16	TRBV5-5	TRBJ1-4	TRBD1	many	TGTGCCAGCAGTCAAGGACAGGGCCGACATCGGGAAAAACTGTTTTTT	CASSQGQGRHREKLFF
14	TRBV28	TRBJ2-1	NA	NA	TGTGCCAGCAGTTTACCCCTCGGAGCGGCTGAGCAGTTCTTC	CASSLPLGAAEQFF
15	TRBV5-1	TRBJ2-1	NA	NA	TGCGCCAGCAGCCCTACTTCCTGGTCCTACAATGAGCAGTTCTTC	CASSPTSWSYNEQFF
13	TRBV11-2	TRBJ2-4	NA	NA	TGTGCCAGCAGCTCGGGTCCTGGGGGCATTCAGTACTTC	CASSSGPGGIQYF
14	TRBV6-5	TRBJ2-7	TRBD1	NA	TGTGCCAGCAGGTCCCCGGGACAGGGCTACGAGCAGTACTTC	CASRSPGQGYEQYF